The 23 T cell receptor beta chains below come from one sample, sequenced in a study of cytomegalovirus exposure and HLA in healthy donors. The PCR used 60 Vbeta and 13 Jbeta primers. Sequencing was performed with immunoSEQ multiplex PCR; in TCRdb, only in-frame clones are kept and a portion is missing. The table shows under 200,000 clones, with about 78% occurring only once. Specimen: PBMCs. These receptors were collected from a man in his 60s in good health and CMV-seronegative.

The count of this clone is one. The chain combines TRBV5-4 with TRBJ2-1; D is possibly TRBD1 (5 bases). Germline V gene lookup returns CDR1 SGHNT and CDR2 YYREEE (reference sequence). Deletions cut 2 bases from V and 9 bases from J, with 18 bases between. CDR3 length: 15 residues. CDR3: CASSFQARGDLEQFF. The CDR3 region has the DNA TGTGCCAGCAGCTTCCAGGCTAGGGGCGATCTTGAGCAGTTCTTC.

The rearrangement links TRBV21-1 to TRBJ1-6. TRBV21-1 is recorded as a pseudogene. This CDR3 comprises 16 residues. The CDR3 region has the DNA TGTGCCAGCAGCAAGGCGGGGAGCTCCTATAATTCACCCCTCCACTTT. Its protein product is CASSKAGSSYNSPLHF.

V is TRBV14 and J is TRBJ1-2; no reliable D call. The germline gives CDR1 SGHDN, CDR2 FVKESK. V was pared by 0 bases and J by 9 bases, with 17 bases between. The CDR3 is 15 amino acids. CDR3 sequence reads: CASSQESPRIVCYTF. Here the CDR3 DNA reads TGTGCCAGCAGCCAAGAAAGCCCCAGGATTGTTTGCTACACCTTC.

V is TRBV27 and J is TRBJ2-7; 7 bases map to TRBD1. CDR1 and CDR2 from the germline V gene are MNHEY and SMNVEV (reference sequence). V gave up 6 bases and J gave up 0 bases; unmatched junction bases: 11. The CDR3 is 16 amino acids. The DNA for the CDR3 is TGTGCCAGCAGCCGTACAGGGGTCCCTCTCTCCTACGAGCAGTACTTC. It is translated as CASSRTGVPLSYEQYF.

The chain combines TRBV9 with TRBJ2-1; 9 nucleotides agree with TRBD1. Germline trimming cut 3 bases from V and 3 bases from J; bases unmatched to any gene: 4. CDR3 length: 15 amino acids. Germline-derived CDR1 and CDR2 are SGDLS and YYNGEE. In DNA form, the CDR3 reads TGTGCCAGCAGCGCACAGGGGGCCATCTACAATGAGCAGTTCTTC. Its protein is CASSAQGAIYNEQFF.

The chain joins TRBV5-1 to TRBJ2-7; D might be TRBD2 (5 bases). This CDR3 is 14 amino acids long. Trimming cost V 3 bases and J 5 bases, with 15 bases left between them. Germline V CDR1 and CDR2: SGHRS, YFSETQ. The CDR3 is CASSSINSVDEQYF. In nucleotides, the CDR3 is TGCGCCAGCAGCTCGATAAATAGCGTGGACGAGCAGTACTTC.

CDR3 nucleotide sequence: TGTGCCATTGGCGGGCAGACTAGCACAGATACGCAGTATTTT. Amino acid sequence: CAIGGQTSTDTQYF. V and J are TRBV5-4 and TRBJ2-3; TRBD2 might be the D (5 bases). CDR1 and CDR2 from the germline V gene are SGHNT and YYREEE (reference sequence). The CDR3 loop spans 14 amino acids. Between the trimmed V and J ends, which lost 9 bases and 0 bases, there was a span of 14 bases.

J is TRBJ2-7 and V is TRBV6-5; 7 nucleotides match TRBD1. Looked up from germline, CDR1 is MNHEY and CDR2 is SVGAGI. The CDR3 is 14 amino acids. Germline trimming cut 6 bases from V and 0 bases from J; bases unmatched to any gene: 5. The CDR3 reads CASRRGQASYEQYF. In DNA form, the CDR3 reads TGTGCCAGCAGGAGAGGACAGGCCTCCTACGAGCAGTACTTC.

The table lists this clone with a few counts. The V and J genes are TRBV25-1 and TRBJ2-4; the D is unclear. In germline, CDR1 is MGHDK, CDR2 SYGVNS. The V gene lost 7 bases and the J gene lost 1 base, with 14 bases spanning the gap. The CDR3 runs to 15 residues. The CDR3 coding sequence is TGTGCCAGCACCATTAATCTAGTTGCCAAAAACATTCAGTACTTC. Translation gives CASTINLVAKNIQYF.

DNA of the CDR3: TGTGCCAGCAATTCCCTAAATGAGCAGTTCTTC. Protein product: CASNSLNEQFF. This rearrangement joins TRBV6-5 to TRBJ2-1, with D unclear. The CDR3 is 11 amino acids. The V gene's germline CDR1 is MNHEY and CDR2 SVGAGI. Trimming removed 7 bases from V and 7 bases from J, with 8 bases in between.

The chain combines TRBV7-9 with TRBJ1-1; tentative D call: TRBD1 (5 bases). The CDR3 consists of 15 residues. The V gene lost 5 bases and the J gene lost 1 base, with 14 bases spanning the gap. Germline V gene sequence: CDR1 SEHNR, CDR2 FQNEAQ (reference sequence). CDR3 sequence: CASSPRQYQNTEAFF. CDR3 nucleotide sequence: TGTGCCAGCAGCCCTCGACAGTACCAGAACACTGAAGCTTTCTTT.

The rearrangement joins TRBV6-6 to TRBJ1-6, with D maybe TRBD1 (5 bases). Germline V gene sequence: CDR1 MNHNY, CDR2 SVGAGI (reference sequence). The CDR3 covers 14 residues. Trimming took 2 bases from V and 9 from J, leaving 11 bases between them. This CDR3 reads CASSYAGGGSPLHF. CDR3 DNA: TGTGCCAGCAGTTACGCGGGGGGAGGTTCACCCCTCCACTTT.

The chain recombines TRBV6-5 with TRBJ1-3; D perhaps matches TRBD1 (5 bases). This CDR3 spans 12 amino acids. The V and J ends lost 6 bases and 3 bases respectively, with 6 bases between them. Germline V gene sequence: CDR1 MNHEY, CDR2 SVGAGI. CDR3 region: CASRQGGNTIYF. The DNA for the CDR3 is TGTGCCAGCAGGCAGGGTGGAAACACCATATATTTT.

The rearrangement uses TRBV5-6 and TRBJ1-1, with TRBD1 as a possible D gene (5 bases). The CDR3 is made up of 14 amino acids. Germline V gives CDR1 SGHDT, CDR2 YYEEEE. Trimming removed 7 bases at V and 5 bases at J, with 18 bases between. The CDR3 DNA reads as TGTGCCAGCGACCTGGGGGGGGGATGGACTGAAGCTTTCTTT. This sequence encodes CASDLGGGWTEAFF.

This clone came up a few times. The CDR3, as DNA: TGTGCCAGCAGCTTGGGAGCGGCCCCCTCCTACGAGCAGTACTTC. Protein: CASSLGAAPSYEQYF. The gene calls are TRBV5-5 and TRBJ2-7; TRBD2 might be the D (5 bases). CDR1 is SGHKS, CDR2 YYEKEE, per germline (reference sequence). The V end was cut by 0 bases, the J end by 0 bases, with 10 bases between. The CDR3 runs to 15 residues.

This sequence joins TRBV5-1 and TRBJ2-5; 9 positions agree with TRBD2. V lost 3 bases and J lost 1; bases outside the gene matches: 7. CDR1 and CDR2 (germline): SGHRS, YFSETQ. The CDR3 loop spans 16 amino acids. The DNA for the CDR3 is TGCGCCAGCAGCTGGGGAAGTAGCGGGGGCCAAGAGACCCAGTACTTC. It encodes CASSWGSSGGQETQYF.

The V gene is TRBV28, the J gene TRBJ2-7; 8 positions agree with TRBD2. Germline CDR1 MDHEN, CDR2 SYDVKM. The CDR3 is 14 residues long. The trim removed 5 bases at V and 3 bases at J, leaving 6 bases unmatched. CDR3: CASSPDSGIYEQYF. The CDR3 DNA is TGTGCCAGCAGTCCCGATAGCGGGATCTACGAGCAGTACTTC. Full variable domain (remainder filled in from reference TRBV28 and TRBJ2-7): DVKVTQSSRYLVKRTGEKVFLECVQDMDHENMFWYRQDPGLGLRLIYFSYDVKMKEKGDIPEGYSVSREKKERFSLILESASTNQTSMYLCASSPDSGIYEQYFGPGTRLTVT.

This rearrangement joins TRBV6-5 to TRBJ1-1; D is perhaps TRBD1 (5 bases). The germline V gene has CDR1 MNHEY and CDR2 SVGAGI. V lost 7 bases, J lost 6 bases, and 15 bases lay in between. The CDR3 loop spans 13 amino acids. CDR3 in DNA: TGTGCCAGCATTGGTGCGGGGGAGTCTGAAGCTTTCTTT. Its translation is CASIGAGESEAFF.

Worth noting for this clone: An end of the junction differs from the germline gene, which may be a read error. V gene TRBV19 combines with J gene TRBJ1-5; D gene uncertain. This CDR3 contains 11 residues. Germline CDR1 LNHDA, CDR2 SQIVND (reference sequence). CDR3 nucleotides: TGTAGGGCAGCGGGCAATCAGCCCCAGAATTTT. Its protein is CRAAGNQPQNF.

The V call is TRBV13, the J call TRBJ2-1, with 10 bases lining up with TRBD1. This CDR3 comprises 17 residues. Looked up from germline, CDR1 is PRHDT and CDR2 is FYEKMQ (reference sequence). V lost 4 bases and J lost 3; bases outside the gene matches: 9. The CDR3 reads CASSSYLWDRGYNEQFF. In nucleotides, the CDR3 is TGTGCCAGCAGCTCGTATCTGTGGGACAGGGGCTACAATGAGCAGTTCTTC.

The sample holds a few counts of this clone. V and J are TRBV15 and TRBJ2-3, with 10 bases aligning to TRBD2. V dropped 3 bases and J dropped 8; count of bases not matched to a gene: 8. The germline V gene encodes CDR1 LNHNV and CDR2 YYDKDF (reference sequence). CDR3 size: 15 residues. In DNA form, the CDR3 reads TGTGCCACCAGCAGCTCCGGACTAGCGGTGCGTACGCAGTATTTT. Encoded protein: CATSSSGLAVRTQYF. The full variable domain, its missing parts supplied by reference TRBV15 and TRBJ2-3, is DAMVIQNPRYQVTQFGKPVTLSCSQTLNHNVMYWYQQKSSQAPKLLFHYYDKDFNNEADTPDNFQSRRPNTSFCFLDIRSPGLGDTAMYLCATSSSGLAVRTQYFGPGTRLTVL.

The V and J genes are TRBV11-2 and TRBJ1-4; 7 nucleotides match TRBD1. CDR1 is SGHAT and CDR2 is FQNNGV in the germline V gene. This CDR3 comprises 15 residues. Losses at the gene ends were 1 base for V and 6 bases for J; bases not matched to a gene: 5. The CDR3 DNA is TGTGCCAGCAGCTTAGGGCACAGGGGAGATGAAAAACTGTTTTTT. Its protein is CASSLGHRGDEKLFF.

This chain uses TRBV5-1 with TRBJ2-3, with D possibly matching TRBD2 (6 bases). This CDR3 contains 15 residues. Trimming pared 0 bases from V and 3 bases from J, leaving 11 bases between. CDR1 and CDR2 from the germline V gene are SGHRS and YFSETQ. CDR3 nucleotide sequence: TGCGCCAGCAGCTTGGTTCCAGGGACTACAGATACGCAGTATTTT. Its protein is CASSLVPGTTDTQYF.